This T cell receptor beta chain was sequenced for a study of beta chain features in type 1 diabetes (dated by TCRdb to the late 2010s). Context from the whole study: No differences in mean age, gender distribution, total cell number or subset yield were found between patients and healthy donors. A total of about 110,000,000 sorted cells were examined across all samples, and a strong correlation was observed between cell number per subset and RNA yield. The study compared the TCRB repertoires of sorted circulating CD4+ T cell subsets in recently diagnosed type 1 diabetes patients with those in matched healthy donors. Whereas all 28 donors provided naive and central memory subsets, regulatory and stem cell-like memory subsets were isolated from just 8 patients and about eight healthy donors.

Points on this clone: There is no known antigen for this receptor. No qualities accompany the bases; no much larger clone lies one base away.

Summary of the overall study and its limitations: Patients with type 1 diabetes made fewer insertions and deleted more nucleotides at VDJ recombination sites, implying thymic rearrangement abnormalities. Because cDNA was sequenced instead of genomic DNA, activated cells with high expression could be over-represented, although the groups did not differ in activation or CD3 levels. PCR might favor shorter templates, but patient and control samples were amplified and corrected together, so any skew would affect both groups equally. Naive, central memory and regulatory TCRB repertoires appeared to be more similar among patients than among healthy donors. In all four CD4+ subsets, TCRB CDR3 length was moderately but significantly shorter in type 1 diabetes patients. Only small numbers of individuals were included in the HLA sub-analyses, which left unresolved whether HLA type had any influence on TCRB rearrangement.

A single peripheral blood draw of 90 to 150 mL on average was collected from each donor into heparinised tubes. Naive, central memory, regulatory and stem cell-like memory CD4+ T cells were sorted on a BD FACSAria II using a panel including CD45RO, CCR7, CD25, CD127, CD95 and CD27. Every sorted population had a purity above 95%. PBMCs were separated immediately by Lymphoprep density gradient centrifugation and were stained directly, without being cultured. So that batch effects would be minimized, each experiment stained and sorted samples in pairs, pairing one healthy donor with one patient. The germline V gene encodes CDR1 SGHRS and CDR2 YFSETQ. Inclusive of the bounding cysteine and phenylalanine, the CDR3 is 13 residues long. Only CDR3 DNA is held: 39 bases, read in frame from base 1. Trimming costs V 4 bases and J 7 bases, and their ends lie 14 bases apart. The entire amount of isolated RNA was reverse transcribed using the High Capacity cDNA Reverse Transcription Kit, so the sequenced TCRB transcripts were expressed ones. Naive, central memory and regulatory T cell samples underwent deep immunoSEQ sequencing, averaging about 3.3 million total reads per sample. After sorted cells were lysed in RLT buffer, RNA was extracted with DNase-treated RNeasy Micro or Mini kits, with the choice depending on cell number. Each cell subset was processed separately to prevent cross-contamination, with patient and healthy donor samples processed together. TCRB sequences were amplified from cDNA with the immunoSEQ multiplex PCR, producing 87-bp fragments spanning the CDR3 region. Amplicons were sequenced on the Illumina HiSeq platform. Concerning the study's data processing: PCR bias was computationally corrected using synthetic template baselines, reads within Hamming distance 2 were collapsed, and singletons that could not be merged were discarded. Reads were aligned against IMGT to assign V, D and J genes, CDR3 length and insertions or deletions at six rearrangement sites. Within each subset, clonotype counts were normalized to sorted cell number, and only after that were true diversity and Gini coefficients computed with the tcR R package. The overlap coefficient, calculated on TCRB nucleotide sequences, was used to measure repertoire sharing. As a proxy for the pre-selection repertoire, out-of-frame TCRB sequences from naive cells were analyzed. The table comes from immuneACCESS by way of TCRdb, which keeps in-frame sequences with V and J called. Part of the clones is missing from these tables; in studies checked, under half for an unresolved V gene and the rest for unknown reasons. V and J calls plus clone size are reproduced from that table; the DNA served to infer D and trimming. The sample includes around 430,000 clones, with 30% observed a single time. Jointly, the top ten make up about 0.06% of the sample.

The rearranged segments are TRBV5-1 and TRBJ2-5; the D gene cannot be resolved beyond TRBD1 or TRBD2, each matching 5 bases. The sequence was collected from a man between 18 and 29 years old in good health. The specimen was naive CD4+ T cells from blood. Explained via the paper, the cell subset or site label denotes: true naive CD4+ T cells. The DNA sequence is TGCGCCAGCAGCGGGGGACGGTCCCGGACCCAGTACTTC. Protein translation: CASSGGRSRTQYF.